One sample yielded the 23 T cell receptor beta chains listed below, sequenced in a study of shared clonotypes between healthy human individuals. Using immunoSEQ multiplex PCR, the repertoire was profiled, and TCRdb retains in-frame clones only, with some absent. The sample lists about 2.4 million clones, approximately 93% occurring once. Material: naive CD4+ T cells from PBMCs. Noted subset: CD45RA+ positively selected. Receptors were obtained from a man between 18 and 29 years old in good health. Some clones in this sample may be carry-over from other donors' samples.

The chain joins TRBV6-6 to TRBJ1-2; TRBD1 might be the D (5 bases). The V end lost 0 bases, the J end lost 4 bases, and 12 bases lay between the germline ends. CDR3 length equals 15 residues. Germline values: CDR1 MNHNY, CDR2 SVGAGI (reference sequence). In DNA, the CDR3 is TGTGCCAGCAGTTACTCGGGGACCGAGGGCTATGGCTACACCTTC. Translated, it gives CASSYSGTEGYGYTF.

V usage is TRBV14 and J usage is TRBJ1-2, with TRBD1 matching 9 bases. Per the germline V gene, CDR1 is SGHDN and CDR2 is FVKESK. This CDR3 has 15 amino acids. V shed 8 bases, J shed 4 bases, and the junction held 11 bases outside the gene matches. The DNA of the CDR3 is TGTGCCAGCGGTCCACAGGGGGCCGGGAGCTATGGCTACACCTTC. It is translated as CASGPQGAGSYGYTF.

The chain links TRBV18 to TRBJ2-5; D is tentatively TRBD1 or TRBD2 (5 bases each). The germline CDR1 and CDR2 sequences are KGHSH and LQKENI. V lost 3 bases to trimming and J lost 3 bases, with 23 bases between them. The CDR3 loop spans 18 amino acids. CDR3 amino acids: CASSPGRKQLGEKETQYF. CDR3 DNA sequence: TGTGCCAGCTCACCGGGACGTAAGCAGCTAGGGGAGAAAGAGACCCAGTACTTC.

The chain is built from TRBV6-5 and TRBJ2-7; 7 nucleotides line up with TRBD1. V gave up 5 bases and J gave up 3 bases; unmatched junction bases: 10. CDR3 length equals 15 residues. Germline assignment: CDR1 MNHEY and CDR2 SVGAGI. The DNA of the CDR3 is TGTGCCAGCAGTCGTCAAGGGGGCTCGGGCTACGAGCAGTACTTC. Translation gives CASSRQGGSGYEQYF.

This chain joins TRBV27 and TRBJ2-1; 12 bases align to TRBD2. CDR3 length equals 16 residues. Germline-derived CDR1 and CDR2 are MNHEY and SMNVEV (reference sequence). V gave up 4 bases and J gave up 12 bases; unmatched junction bases: 13. CDR3 amino acids: CASSSLAGGFLGGQFF. The CDR3 coding sequence is TGTGCCAGCAGTTCGCTAGCGGGAGGGTTTTTGGGGGGGCAGTTCTTC.

This CDR3 reads CAWSPGQGVGEQFF. The CDR3 DNA sequence: TGTGCCTGGAGCCCGGGACAGGGGGTGGGTGAGCAGTTCTTC. The gene calls are TRBV30 and TRBJ2-1, with TRBD1 identical over 11 bases. In germline, CDR1 is GTSNPN, CDR2 SVGIG (reference sequence). This CDR3 is built from 14 residues. V gave up 3 bases and J gave up 9 bases; unmatched junction bases: 7.

The V and J genes are TRBV29-1 and TRBJ2-5, with D possibly matching TRBD2 (5 bases). Trimming removed 4 bases at V and 2 bases at J, with 14 bases between. This CDR3 has 14 amino acids. Per germline, CDR1 SQVTM and CDR2 ANQGSEA. The DNA for the CDR3 is TGCAGCGTTGTTGGTGGAGCGGTACAAGAGACCCAGTACTTC. Protein product: CSVVGGAVQETQYF. Full variable domain (remainder filled in from reference TRBV29-1 and TRBJ2-5): SAVISQKPSRDICQRGTSLTIQCQVDSQVTMMFWYRQQPGQSLTLIATANQGSEATYESGFVIDKFPISRPNLTFSTLTVSNMSPEDSSIYLCSVVGGAVQETQYFGPGTRLLVL.

DNA for the CDR3: TGTGCCAGCAGTCCGAACCGGGGAAACACTGAAGCTTTCTTT. This sequence encodes CASSPNRGNTEAFF. This chain connects TRBV27 to TRBJ1-1; D gene unclear. The CDR3 is 14 residues long. Germline loops: CDR1 MNHEY, CDR2 SMNVEV (reference sequence). V was trimmed by 5 bases and J by 2 bases, leaving 12 bases between them.

This sequence joins TRBV7-2 and TRBJ1-2; D may be TRBD1 (5 bases). The V end was cut by 2 bases, the J end by 6 bases, with 13 bases between. Germline CDR1 is SGHTA and CDR2 is FQGNSA. CDR3 length: 14 residues. The CDR3 is CASSLSIQGDGYTF. Written as DNA, the CDR3 is TGTGCCAGCAGCTTATCGATCCAGGGCGATGGCTACACCTTC.

The CDR3 sequence: CASSSTAYSSGNTIYF. CDR3 sequence (DNA): TGTGCCAGCAGCTCCACAGCGTATAGCTCTGGAAACACCATATATTTT. The genes are TRBV7-9 and TRBJ1-3, with no clear D. Germline V CDR1 and CDR2: SEHNR, FQNEAQ (reference sequence). V lost 4 bases and J 0 bases, leaving 13 bases between the germline ends. The CDR3 is 16 amino acids.

As to this clone: Other DNA sequences in this sample translate to the same CDR3. The chain combines TRBV29-1 with TRBJ2-1; tentative D call: TRBD2 (5 bases). V was pared by 6 bases and J by 0 bases, with 12 bases between. There are 14 residues in the CDR3. Germline CDR1 and CDR2: SQVTM and ANQGSEA. CDR3 DNA: TGCAGCGTCCCTAGACGGGGCTCCTACAATGAGCAGTTCTTC. Protein product: CSVPRRGSYNEQFF.

The V gene is TRBV6-6, the J gene TRBJ2-1; weak D call: TRBD2 (5 bases). CDR1 MNHNY and CDR2 SVGAGI come from the germline V gene (reference sequence). The CDR3 extends over 16 amino acids. Trimming shortened V by 5 bases and J by 6 bases, and 20 bases separated the two germline ends. CDR3 DNA sequence: TGTGCCAGCAGTCCTCTAGACGGGAAGCACGGCAATGAGCAGTTCTTC. Translated: CASSPLDGKHGNEQFF.

This sequence joins TRBV18 and TRBJ1-2, with unresolved D. This CDR3 region has 15 residues. Germline lookup yields CDR1 KGHSH and CDR2 LQKENI. Trimming stripped 1 base from V and 2 bases from J, with 11 bases between. This CDR3 reads CASSPRTDLNYGYTF. Here the CDR3 DNA reads TGTGCCAGCTCACCACGTACAGACTTAAACTATGGCTACACCTTC.

Comment on this clone: The identical CDR3 is also encoded by other nucleotide sequences in the sample. V gene TRBV5-1 combines with J gene TRBJ2-7; 7 positions agree with TRBD2. The CDR3 runs 13 residues. Germline V lookup: CDR1 SGHRS, CDR2 YFSETQ. Germline trimming cut 4 bases from V and 3 bases from J; bases unmatched to any gene: 4. The CDR3 here is CASSPGLDYEQYF. For the CDR3, the DNA is TGCGCCAGCAGCCCCGGACTAGACTACGAGCAGTACTTC.

J is TRBJ1-4 and V is TRBV5-1, with 9 bases that match TRBD1. The CDR3 spans 15 residues. Germline assignment: CDR1 SGHRS and CDR2 YFSETQ. The V segment lost 4 bases and the J segment 7 bases; nucleotides outside the gene matches: 8. The CDR3 is CASSDIQGAGEKLFF. For the CDR3, the DNA is TGCGCCAGCAGCGACATACAGGGGGCCGGTGAAAAACTGTTTTTT.

A few counts support this clone. The sample holds other DNA sequences that translate to the same CDR3. The rearrangement joins TRBV30 to TRBJ1-1; tentative D call: TRBD1 (6 bases). The CDR3 has 11 amino acids. In germline, CDR1 is GTSNPN, CDR2 SVGIG (reference sequence). Trimming removed 0 bases at V and 8 bases at J, with 7 bases between. CDR3 sequence (DNA): TGTGCCTGGAGTGTGAGGGGGGAAGCTTTCTTT. Encoded protein: CAWSVRGEAFF.

This clone was counted a single time. The J gene is TRBJ2-7, the V gene TRBV27; D might be TRBD2 (5 bases). This CDR3 spans 13 amino acids. The germline gives CDR1 MNHEY, CDR2 SMNVEV (reference sequence). Trimming shortened V by 6 bases and J by 7 bases, and 16 bases separated the two germline ends. CDR3 sequence reads: CASSGGSYGEQYF. CDR3 sequence (DNA): TGTGCCAGCAGCGGCGGGTCCTACGGTGAGCAGTACTTC.

The chain has TRBV5-1 and TRBJ2-7; 9 bases fit TRBD1. Germline assignment: CDR1 SGHRS and CDR2 YFSETQ. V was clipped by 4 bases and J by 7 bases; unmatched bases: 12. CDR3 length: 15 residues. CDR3 bases: TGCGCCAGCAGCACTCAGACAGGGGGGCTACGAGAGCAGTACTTC. Encoded protein: CASSTQTGGLREQYF.

The chain recombines TRBV9 with TRBJ1-2, with a possible D match to TRBD1 (5 bases). The CDR3 is 14 amino acids. Trimming took 4 bases from V and 5 from J, leaving 15 bases between them. The V gene's germline CDR1 is SGDLS and CDR2 YYNGEE. CDR3 nucleotide sequence: TGTGCCAGCAGCCCGGGGCCAGAGGAGTATGGCTACACCTTC. Protein sequence: CASSPGPEEYGYTF.

The genes are TRBV10-3 and TRBJ2-5; 9 nucleotides match TRBD1. V was clipped by 8 bases and J by 6 bases; unmatched bases: 7. This CDR3 region has 13 residues. Germline loops: CDR1 ENHRY, CDR2 SYGVKD. In DNA form, the CDR3 reads TGTGCCATCGGGACAGGGACGGAGAAGACCCAGTACTTC. It translates to CAIGTGTEKTQYF.

This chain connects TRBV4-3 to TRBJ2-7; tentative D call: TRBD1 (6 bases). Trimming pared 0 bases from V and 6 bases from J, leaving 15 bases between. The CDR3 is 15 residues long. The germline gives CDR1 LGHNA, CDR2 YSLEER. The CDR3 DNA is TGCGCCAGCAGCCAAGACCTAGCAGGGGTAAGCGAGCAGTACTTC. Residues: CASSQDLAGVSEQYF.

CDR3 nucleotide sequence: TGTGCCAGCAGCTCCCAGCGGGACAGGCCCACAGATACGCAGTATTTT. It encodes CASSSQRDRPTDTQYF. This rearrangement joins TRBV7-8 to TRBJ2-3; D perhaps matches TRBD1 (8 bases). Between the trimmed V and J ends, which lost 4 bases and 2 bases, there was a span of 16 bases. CDR3 size: 16 residues. CDR1 SGHVS and CDR2 FQNEAQ come from the germline V gene. The full variable domain, in which reference TRBV7-8 and TRBJ2-3 provide the parts outside the CDR3, is GAGVSQSPRYKVAKRGQDVALRCDPISGHVSLFWYQQALGQGPEFLTYFQNEAQLDKSGLPSDRFFAERPEGSVSTLKIQRTQQEDSAVYLCASSSQRDRPTDTQYFGPGTRLTVL.

The rearrangement links TRBV6-5 to TRBJ1-4, with 8 bases identical to TRBD1. Germline lookup yields CDR1 MNHEY and CDR2 SVGAGI. CDR3 size: 15 residues. The trim removed 5 bases at V and 4 bases at J, leaving 6 bases unmatched. The DNA for the CDR3 is TGTGCCAGCAGTCGAACAGGGGGTAGTAATGAAAAACTGTTTTTT. Protein: CASSRTGGSNEKLFF.